This TCR beta chain appears in the sequencing data of a study of T cell repertoires in cytomegalovirus infection. Study context: Indications came from public TCR beta signatures; they pointed to CMV infection and to a matching HLA type.

Study results and limitations: Within the response measured ex vivo, HLA-C-restricted CMV-specific TCR beta clonotypes were dominant. Using cumulative public TCR beta family frequency, the authors identified those who carried CMV together with the relevant HLA.

The germline V gene has CDR1 SEHNR and CDR2 FQNEAQ (reference sequence). This CDR3 contains 15 residues. J gave up 7 bases and V 0 bases, and 8 bases lay outside the gene matches. Comments on this clonotype: The target antigen is unknown. A read error is likely, as this CDR3 ends without the conserved phenylalanine or tryptophan.

TCRdb reanalysed the reads using MiXCR and keeps one entry per CDR3 protein. The table has 450,000 to 650,000 distinct CDR3 sequences, about 25% seen once; the top ten hold roughly 13%. Sequencing was done on a sample of PBMCs. The clonotype was recovered from a human donor in good health (CMV status not recorded). Some clones in this sample may be carry-over from other donors' samples. This chain links TRBV7-9 with TRBJ1-2, with TRBD1 matching 7 bases. The CDR3 DNA reads TGTGCCAGCAGCTTAGCGGGACAGCTCTATTCTGGCTACACCATC. Its protein is CASSLAGQLYSGYTI.